This record concerns one T cell receptor (beta chain) sequence. Its specificity is not known. The identical CDR3 is also encoded by other nucleotide sequences in the sample. The sample is drawn from a study of shared clonotypes between healthy human individuals. Findings of the study overall: With few donors, the genetic and exposure-history diversity represented was limited. It was the non-shared clonotypes that had lower generation probabilities than clonotypes shared by all four donors.

The naive CD8 population came from CD45RO-negative cells selected for CCR7, without terminally differentiated effector memory CD45RA+ cells. Produced via immunoSEQ multiplex PCR; TCRdb's table is partial and in-frame only. Of just over 2,000,000 clones in the sample, over 85% were seen once. The germline V gene has CDR1 MGHRA and CDR2 YSYEKL. The CDR3 contains 15 residues. The J segment lost 5 bases and the V segment lost 1 base, leaving 3 bases of the junction unmatched. The genes are TRBV4-1 and TRBJ2-1, with 9 bases aligning to TRBD1. The sequence derives from a man aged 18 to 29 in good health. Sequencing was performed on naive CD8+ T cells sorted from blood. The CDR3 coding sequence is TGCGCCAGCAGCCAAGCTGGGACAGGGAACAATGAGCAGTTCTTC. Encoded protein: CASSQAGTGNNEQFF.